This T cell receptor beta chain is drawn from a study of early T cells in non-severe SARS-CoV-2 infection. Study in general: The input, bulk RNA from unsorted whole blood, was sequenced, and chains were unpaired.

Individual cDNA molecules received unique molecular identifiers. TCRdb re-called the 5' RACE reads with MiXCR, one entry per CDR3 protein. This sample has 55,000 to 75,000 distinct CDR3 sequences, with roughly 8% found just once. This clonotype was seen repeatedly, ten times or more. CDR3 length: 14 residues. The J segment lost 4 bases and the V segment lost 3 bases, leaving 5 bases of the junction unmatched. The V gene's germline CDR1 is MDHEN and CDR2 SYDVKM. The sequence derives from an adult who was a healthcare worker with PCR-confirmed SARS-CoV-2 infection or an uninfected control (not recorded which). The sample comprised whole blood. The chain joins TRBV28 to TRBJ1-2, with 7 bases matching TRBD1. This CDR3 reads CASSFPQGGYGYTF. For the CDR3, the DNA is TGTGCCAGCAGTTTCCCCCAGGGGGGCTATGGCTACACCTTC.